A single sample gave rise to the 12 T cell receptor beta chains below, sequenced in a study of T cell changes during pregnancy in multiple sclerosis. Profiling relied on immunoSEQ multiplex PCR, and the TCRdb table lists in-frame clones only, not all of them. The repertoire consists of fewer than 45,000 clones, with nearly 90% occurring once and the leading ten covering around 0.49%. Specimen: CD4+ T cells from peripheral blood mononuclear cells, collected in the first trimester of pregnancy. These receptors came from a female donor with multiple sclerosis, enrolled in a pregnancy study.

V gene TRBV4-3 combines with J gene TRBJ2-7, with a weak D call TRBD1 (6 bases). V was clipped by 0 bases and J by 3 bases, with 12 bases between them. The CDR3 runs to 15 residues. Germline CDR1 reads LGHNA; CDR2 reads YSLEER. The CDR3 protein is CASSQDPTGLYEQYF. The CDR3 DNA sequence: TGCGCCAGCAGCCAAGATCCGACAGGTCTCTACGAGCAGTACTTC.

The gene calls are TRBV19 and TRBJ1-2, with 7 positions matching TRBD1. The CDR3 has 14 residues. After removal of 5 bases from V and 5 bases from J, the junction contained 8 bases not matched to a gene. CDR1 LNHDA and CDR2 SQIVND come from the germline V gene (reference sequence). The CDR3 sequence: CASSATGIAYGYTF. The CDR3 DNA reads as TGTGCCAGTAGTGCGACAGGGATTGCGTATGGCTACACCTTC.

The chain couples TRBV28 to TRBJ2-7; D is undetermined. Germline V gives CDR1 MDHEN, CDR2 SYDVKM. The CDR3 totals 15 residues. Trimming took 6 bases from V and 0 from J, leaving 15 bases between them. The CDR3 reads CASSFGVTSSYEQYF. In DNA, the CDR3 is TGTGCCAGCAGCTTTGGAGTTACCAGCTCCTACGAGCAGTACTTC.

This clone was counted once. This chain uses TRBV18 with TRBJ2-3; TRBD2 is a possible D gene (5 bases). V shed 3 bases and J shed 2 bases, with 18 bases lying between them. Germline V gene data show CDR1 as KGHSH and CDR2 as LQKENI. The CDR3 extends over 17 amino acids. The CDR3 loop is CASSPTAGPLSTDTQYF. Written as DNA, the CDR3 is TGTGCCAGCTCACCTACCGCGGGTCCTTTATCCACAGATACGCAGTATTTT.

The rearrangement joins TRBV7-3 to TRBJ2-1, with 11 bases fitting TRBD2. CDR1 is SGHTA, CDR2 FQGTGA, per germline. The CDR3 sequence is 16 residues long. V lost 0 bases and J lost 9; bases outside the gene matches: 7. CDR3 sequence (DNA): TGTGCCAGCAGCTTAACGAGTAGCGGGGGGGCTGTTGAGCAGTTCTTC. This translates into CASSLTSSGGAVEQFF.

The chain employs TRBV19 and TRBJ1-5; TRBD1 might be the D (5 bases). Germline CDR1 and CDR2: LNHDA and SQIVND (reference sequence). This CDR3 has 16 residues. V shed 10 bases and J shed 2 bases, with 21 bases lying between them. The DNA for the CDR3 is TGTGCCAAAAGAAGTCGGCGACGGGGGGGCAATCAGCCCCAGCATTTT. As protein: CAKRSRRRGGNQPQHF. The entire variable domain, with the rest obtained from reference TRBV19 and TRBJ1-5, is as follows: DGGITQSPKYLFRKEGQNVTLSCEQNLNHDAMYWYRQDPGQGLRLIYYSQIVNDFQKGDIAEGYSVSREKKESFPLTVTSAQKNPTAFYLCAKRSRRRGGNQPQHFGDGTRLSIL.

The rearrangement joins TRBV19 to TRBJ1-5, with 11 bases identical to TRBD1. Germline V gene sequence: CDR1 LNHDA, CDR2 SQIVND (reference sequence). The CDR3 runs to 19 residues. Trimming cost V 4 bases and J 0 bases; bases outside gene matches: 11. This chain's CDR3 is CASSKDRGRTPYSNQPQHF. The CDR3 region has the DNA TGTGCCAGTAGTAAGGACAGGGGGCGGACACCCTATAGCAATCAGCCCCAGCATTTT.

In the case of this clone: Other DNA sequences in the sample encode the same CDR3. The chain has TRBV30 and TRBJ1-1; a possible D gene is TRBD1 (5 bases). Germline V gene lookup returns CDR1 GTSNPN and CDR2 SVGIG (reference sequence). The length of the CDR3 is 14 residues. The V end lost 2 bases, the J end lost 2 bases, and 12 bases lay between the germline ends. Here the CDR3 reads CAWSPGNGNTEAFF. In DNA form, the CDR3 reads TGTGCCTGGAGTCCAGGGAATGGAAACACTGAAGCTTTCTTT. The complete variable domain, with remaining parts taken from reference TRBV30 and TRBJ1-1, reads SQTIHQWPATLVQPVGSPLSLECTVEGTSNPNLYWYRQAAGRGLQLLFYSVGIGQISSEVPQNLSASRPQDRQFILSSKKLLLSDSGFYLCAWSPGNGNTEAFFGQGTRLTVV.

CDR3 protein: CASSYGTGVNYGYTF. CDR3 DNA: TGTGCCAGCAGTTACGGGACAGGGGTCAACTATGGCTACACCTTC. V and J are TRBV6-5 and TRBJ1-2, with 10 bases aligning to TRBD1. The CDR3 contains 15 residues. V lost 2 bases, J lost 2 bases, and 2 bases stayed unmatched. Per the germline V gene, CDR1 is MNHEY and CDR2 is SVGAGI.

The chain uses TRBV7-9 and TRBJ2-2; tentative D call: TRBD1 (6 bases). This CDR3 region has 15 residues. Trimming removed 3 bases from V and 4 bases from J, with 12 bases in between. CDR1 and CDR2 (germline): SEHNR, FQNEAQ (reference sequence). CDR3 loop: CASSFQGQGTGELFF. DNA for the CDR3: TGTGCCAGCAGCTTTCAGGGGCAAGGCACCGGGGAGCTGTTTTTT.

The V call is TRBV7-2, the J call TRBJ1-2, with 11 bases fitting TRBD1. V shed 5 bases, J shed 7 bases, and the junction held 12 bases outside the gene matches. The CDR3 totals 16 residues. The germline gives CDR1 SGHTA, CDR2 FQGNSA. This chain's CDR3 is CASSTLAGTGGSGYTF. CDR3 DNA: TGTGCCAGCAGCACGCTAGCAGGGACAGGGGGGAGTGGCTACACCTTC.

This clone showed up just a few times. This chain connects TRBV4-2 to TRBJ1-5; D is unclear. Germline V gives CDR1 LGHNA, CDR2 YNFKEQ. The V end lost 0 bases, the J end lost 3 bases, and 3 bases lay between the germline ends. The CDR3 is 13 amino acids. The chain's CDR3 is CASSQDHNQPQHF. The CDR3 DNA follows: TGTGCCAGCAGCCAAGATCACAATCAGCCCCAGCATTTT.